This T cell receptor beta chain emerged from a study of T cell changes during pregnancy in multiple sclerosis. This CDR3 is built from 15 residues. Germline assignment: CDR1 LGHNA and CDR2 YSLEER. V lost 0 bases and J lost 0, with 8 bases in between. This clone was detected once. Libraries were prepared by immunoSEQ multiplex PCR; TCRdb keeps only in-frame clonotypes and omits some of them. This sample yields about 40,000 clones, of which roughly 93% are seen a single time; approximately 0.81% belongs to the top ten. Here the sequenced sample was CD4+ T cells from peripheral blood mononuclear cells, taken before pregnancy. The chain employs TRBV4-3 and TRBJ1-2; no definite D call. This TCR came from a female donor with multiple sclerosis, enrolled in a pregnancy study. For the CDR3, the DNA is TGCGCCAGCAGCCAAGAGCGGATTGCTAACTATGGCTACACCTTC. This sequence encodes CASSQERIANYGYTF.